A single sample is the source of the 24 T cell receptor beta chains below, sequenced in a study of blood T cell repertoires in COVID-19. Profiling relied on immunoSEQ multiplex PCR, and the TCRdb table lists in-frame clones only, not all of them. The table has approximately 280,000 clones, roughly 80% seen once; the top ten hold over 4%. The specimen was PBMCs or T cells enriched from blood (not recorded which). These receptors were obtained from a man between 35 and 55 years old who had been exposed to COVID-19.

The genes are TRBV13 and TRBJ2-4; D may be TRBD1 (5 bases). Germline assignment: CDR1 PRHDT and CDR2 FYEKMQ (reference sequence). Trimming stripped 3 bases from V and 4 bases from J, with 25 bases between. The CDR3 covers 19 residues. The CDR3 nucleotides are TGTGCCAGCAGCTTTGGACACCCGACTGACCCGGACAAGAAAAACATTCAGTACTTC. It encodes CASSFGHPTDPDKKNIQYF. The entire variable domain, with the rest obtained from reference TRBV13 and TRBJ2-4, is as follows: AAGVIQSPRHLIKEKRETATLKCYPIPRHDTVYWYQQGPGQDPQFLISFYEKMQSDKGSIPDRFSAQQFSDYHSELNMSSLELGDSALYFCASSFGHPTDPDKKNIQYFGAGTRLSVL.

The rearrangement uses TRBV24-1 and TRBJ2-1; TRBD1 agrees at 7 bases. The ends lost 9 bases at V and 5 bases at J; junction bases unmatched: 3. The CDR3 spans 12 residues. CDR1 and CDR2 (germline): KGHDR, SFDVKD. The CDR3 is CATQGDHNEQFF. The DNA for the CDR3 is TGTGCCACCCAGGGGGACCACAATGAGCAGTTCTTC.

The chain recombines TRBV5-5 with TRBJ1-6; TRBD1 aligns across 10 bases. This CDR3 is built from 15 residues. The ends lost 0 bases at V and 10 bases at J; junction bases unmatched: 4. Germline V gives CDR1 SGHKS, CDR2 YYEKEE (reference sequence). For the CDR3, the DNA is TGTGCCAGCAGCTTGGCCGGGACAGGGGTGTCACCCCTCCACTTT. This translates into CASSLAGTGVSPLHF.

The chain is built from TRBV7-9 and TRBJ1-1; D remains ambiguous. With 5 bases removed from V and 8 bases from J, the gap between germline ends came to 12 bases. The CDR3 is 12 amino acids. CDR1 SEHNR and CDR2 FQNEAQ come from the germline V gene (reference sequence). CDR3 in amino acids: CASSLSVEEAFF. The CDR3 bases are TGTGCCAGCAGCCTTAGCGTGGAAGAAGCTTTCTTT.

This clone has a single count. The chain links TRBV24-1 to TRBJ2-1, with D perhaps TRBD2 (6 bases). The CDR3 loop spans 20 amino acids. CDR1 is KGHDR, CDR2 SFDVKD, per germline. Trimming removed 4 bases at V and 4 bases at J, with 28 bases between. The CDR3 sequence: CATSDSVHRTTSLGYNEQFF. The DNA for the CDR3 is TGTGCCACCAGTGACTCAGTCCACCGTACAACTAGCTTGGGGTACAATGAGCAGTTCTTC.

The chain carries TRBV19 and TRBJ1-5, with a weak D call TRBD1 (5 bases). This CDR3 spans 13 amino acids. The V gene's germline CDR1 is LNHDA and CDR2 SQIVND (reference sequence). V was clipped by 4 bases and J by 3 bases, with 7 bases between them. The CDR3 DNA reads as TGTGCCAGTAGTAGGGACTTCAATCAGCCCCAGCATTTT. This translates into CASSRDFNQPQHF.

This clone has a handful of counts. The chain recombines TRBV5-4 with TRBJ2-1, with 15 bases matching TRBD2. Trimming took 4 bases from V and 9 from J; bases not matched to a gene: 8. The CDR3 is made up of 16 amino acids. Germline lookup yields CDR1 SGHNT and CDR2 YYREEE (reference sequence). The CDR3 bases are TGTGCCAGCAGCCCCCGGGGGACTAGCGGGAGGTCTGAGCAGTTCTTC. Translating gives CASSPRGTSGRSEQFF.

The J gene is TRBJ2-7, the V gene TRBV7-2; 7 bases agree with TRBD2. V was pared by 0 bases and J by 2 bases, with 7 bases of the junction left unmatched. The CDR3 sequence is 16 residues long. Germline-derived CDR1 and CDR2 are SGHTA and FQGNSA. CDR3 sequence reads: CASSLASFSGPYEQYF. As DNA, the CDR3 is TGTGCCAGCAGCTTAGCCTCATTTAGCGGGCCCTACGAGCAGTACTTC.

The chain has TRBV19 and TRBJ1-5; D is possibly TRBD1 (5 bases). V dropped 5 bases and J dropped 7 bases, with 12 bases sitting between them. Germline values: CDR1 LNHDA, CDR2 SQIVND (reference sequence). The CDR3 consists of 13 residues. Here the CDR3 reads CASSGGGGQPQHF. The CDR3, as DNA: TGTGCCAGTAGTGGGGGGGGAGGCCAGCCCCAGCATTTT. The full variable domain, its missing parts supplied by reference TRBV19 and TRBJ1-5, is DGGITQSPKYLFRKEGQNVTLSCEQNLNHDAMYWYRQDPGQGLRLIYYSQIVNDFQKGDIAEGYSVSREKKESFPLTVTSAQKNPTAFYLCASSGGGGQPQHFGDGTRLSIL.

The genes are TRBV27 and TRBJ1-2; TRBD1 might be the D (6 bases). Trimming took off 6 bases at V and 6 bases at J, with 17 bases between the two ends. From germline, CDR1 is MNHEY and CDR2 SMNVEV (reference sequence). The CDR3 totals 14 residues. CDR3 protein: CASSVRDTYNGYTF. CDR3 DNA: TGTGCCAGCAGCGTACGGGACACTTATAATGGCTACACCTTC.

The CDR3 is CASSQVSQGGHEQYF. The CDR3 DNA reads TGTGCCAGCAGCCAAGTATCCCAAGGGGGCCACGAGCAGTACTTC. J is TRBJ2-7 and V is TRBV4-2; TRBD1 matches 7 bases. The germline V gene encodes CDR1 LGHNA and CDR2 YNFKEQ. The V and J ends lost 1 base and 5 bases, in that order; junction bases with no gene match: 8. The CDR3 extends over 15 amino acids.

This clone appeared once. The V gene is TRBV18, the J gene TRBJ2-7, with 10 bases fitting TRBD2. The V gene's germline CDR1 is KGHSH and CDR2 LQKENI. Unmatched junction bases numbered 4, after V lost 2 bases and J lost 0 bases. The CDR3 contains 16 residues. CDR3 loop: CASSPGLADFSYEQYF. The CDR3 coding sequence is TGTGCCAGCTCACCAGGACTAGCGGATTTCTCCTACGAGCAGTACTTC.

The CDR3 sequence: CASSLPGYGYTF. The CDR3 nucleotides read TGTGCCAGCAGCCTTCCCGGGTATGGCTACACCTTC. The chain joins TRBV14 to TRBJ1-2; D ambiguous. V lost 4 bases, J lost 5 bases, and 8 bases lay in between. Germline loops: CDR1 SGHDN, CDR2 FVKESK. The CDR3 has 12 amino acids.

The chain carries TRBV5-6 and TRBJ1-2; perhaps TRBD1 as D (5 bases). The CDR3 contains 14 residues. Trimming took 0 bases from V and 5 from J, leaving 11 bases between them. Germline-derived CDR1 and CDR2 are SGHDT and YYEEEE. CDR3 sequence: CASSLGQPQYGYTF. The CDR3 DNA is TGTGCCAGCAGCTTGGGACAGCCACAGTATGGCTACACCTTC.

This clone was found a few times. V and J are TRBV30 and TRBJ1-2; TRBD1 matches 7 bases. The J segment lost 6 bases and the V segment lost 0 bases, leaving 4 bases of the junction unmatched. The CDR3 covers 13 residues. Germline V gene sequence: CDR1 GTSNPN, CDR2 SVGIG (reference sequence). Here the CDR3 DNA reads TGTGCCTGGAGTGTCAAGGGGGCCAATGGCTACACCTTC. Its translation: CAWSVKGANGYTF.

In its sample, this clone was seen a few times. The chain links TRBV3-1 (or the pseudogene TRBV3-2) to TRBJ2-1; 10 positions match TRBD2. Trimming at V came to 4 bases and at J to 10 bases, leaving 1 base not matched to a gene. Germline V gene sequence: CDR1 LGHDT, CDR2 YNNKEL (reference sequence). This CDR3 contains 12 residues. The CDR3 loop is CASSLAGGEQFF. The CDR3 DNA sequence: TGTGCCAGCAGCCTAGCGGGAGGAGAGCAGTTCTTC.

CDR3 protein: CASSGTGLASNEQFF. CDR3 DNA sequence: TGTGCCAGCAGCGGGACAGGACTAGCGTCGAATGAGCAGTTCTTC. This rearrangement joins TRBV9 to TRBJ2-1, with 9 bases aligning to TRBD2. CDR3 length equals 15 residues. Germline V gene data show CDR1 as SGDLS and CDR2 as YYNGEE. V was pared by 3 bases and J by 7 bases, with 8 bases of the junction left unmatched.

The rearrangement links TRBV3-1 (or the pseudogene TRBV3-2) to TRBJ2-4; 7 bases match TRBD2. CDR3 size: 15 residues. Per the germline V gene, CDR1 is LGHDT and CDR2 is YNNKEL (reference sequence). With V trimmed by 4 bases and J by 11 bases, 14 bases remained unmatched. The CDR3: CASSLDGRPERVQYF. CDR3 sequence (DNA): TGTGCCAGCAGCCTAGACGGGAGGCCCGAGAGGGTTCAGTACTTC.

In this sample, this clone turned up once. The chain joins TRBV2 to TRBJ1-5, with no clear D. The CDR3 has 12 amino acids. Looked up from germline, CDR1 is SNHLY and CDR2 is FYNNEI. Trimming took 6 bases from V and 5 from J, leaving 8 bases between them. This CDR3 reads CASSPGYQPQHF. The DNA for the CDR3 is TGTGCCAGCAGCCCCGGGTATCAGCCCCAGCATTTT. Together with reference TRBV2 and TRBJ1-5, the CDR3 gives the full variable domain: EPEVTQTPSHQVTQMGQEVILRCVPISNHLYFYWYRQILGQKVEFLVSFYNNEISEKSEIFDDQFSVERPDGSNFTLKIRSTKLEDSAMYFCASSPGYQPQHFGDGTRLSIL.

This rearrangement joins TRBV7-9 to TRBJ2-7, with D perhaps TRBD2 (5 bases). The length of the CDR3 is 13 residues. V shed 5 bases and J shed 0 bases, with 8 bases lying between them. Per germline, CDR1 SEHNR and CDR2 FQNEAQ (reference sequence). This CDR3 reads CASSPGLSYEQYF. The CDR3 bases are TGTGCCAGCAGCCCAGGACTCTCCTACGAGCAGTACTTC. Full variable domain (missing parts from reference TRBV7-9 and TRBJ2-7): DTGVSQNPRHKITKRGQNVTFRCDPISEHNRLYWYRQTLGQGPEFLTYFQNEAQLEKSRLLSDRFSAERPKGSFSTLEIQRTEQGDSAMYLCASSPGLSYEQYFGPGTRLTVT.

The chain has TRBV30 and TRBJ2-7, with D possibly matching TRBD1 (6 bases). V dropped 2 bases and J dropped 4 bases, with 9 bases sitting between them. This CDR3 comprises 12 residues. Per the germline V gene, CDR1 is GTSNPN and CDR2 is SVGIG (reference sequence). CDR3 sequence reads: CAWSRGHYEQYF. The DNA for the CDR3 is TGTGCCTGGAGTCGGGGACATTACGAGCAGTACTTC.

This clone appeared a single time. The chain recombines TRBV15 with TRBJ2-3; weak D call: TRBD2 (7 bases). CDR1 is LNHNV, CDR2 YYDKDF, per germline (reference sequence). The CDR3 is made up of 15 amino acids. Trimming pared 5 bases from V and 5 bases from J, leaving 17 bases between. In DNA form, the CDR3 reads TGTGCCACCAGCTGGGGGGGCCGGGAGAGAGATACGCAGTATTTT. Its protein is CATSWGGRERDTQYF.

The chain has TRBV19 and TRBJ1-1, with TRBD1 matching 8 bases. Looked up from germline, CDR1 is LNHDA and CDR2 is SQIVND (reference sequence). Trimming removed 2 bases from V and 1 base from J; junction bases left unmatched: 15. This CDR3 contains 19 residues. The CDR3 DNA reads as TGTGCCAGTAGTATACAACCCCTCCTACAGGGGGTACGGAACACTGAAGCTTTCTTT. Translating it yields CASSIQPLLQGVRNTEAFF.

The rearrangement joins TRBV20-1 to TRBJ2-5; TRBD2 matches at 8 bases. The CDR3 runs to 12 residues. Germline V gene sequence: CDR1 DFQATT, CDR2 SNEGSKA (reference sequence). J lost 3 bases, V lost 6 bases, and 3 bases had no gene match. The CDR3 spells CSASSGEETQYF. CDR3 DNA: TGCAGTGCGAGTAGCGGGGAAGAGACCCAGTACTTC.